Listed here are 24 T cell receptor beta chains from one sample, sequenced in a study of blood T cell repertoires in COVID-19. The method was immunoSEQ multiplex PCR; TCRdb's version includes in-frame clones alone and lacks a portion of them. The data contain about 210,000 clones, about 83% of them singletons. The material sequenced was peripheral blood. The receptors originated from a woman aged 50 to 65 with active or convalescent COVID-19.

The chain combines TRBV11-2 with TRBJ2-2, with TRBD1 as a possible D gene (5 bases). Trimming shortened V by 5 bases and J by 5 bases, and 12 bases separated the two germline ends. Germline loops: CDR1 SGHAT, CDR2 FQNNGV. CDR3 length: 14 amino acids. The DNA for the CDR3 is TGTGCCAGCAGCACGAAGACAGATACCGGGGAGCTGTTTTTT. This encodes CASSTKTDTGELFF.

The V call is TRBV29-1, the J call TRBJ2-5, with 12 bases identical to TRBD1. The CDR3 loop spans 15 amino acids. Unmatched junction bases numbered 10, after V lost 7 bases and J lost 4 bases. Germline CDR1 is SQVTM and CDR2 is ANQGSEA. The CDR3 here is CSEKAGTGGGETQYF. DNA of the CDR3: TGCAGCGAGAAAGCCGGGACAGGGGGCGGAGAGACCCAGTACTTC.

The V call is TRBV7-2, the J call TRBJ1-1; D might be TRBD1 (6 bases). Germline V gene sequence: CDR1 SGHTA, CDR2 FQGNSA. This CDR3 spans 14 amino acids. V gave up 0 bases and J gave up 3 bases, with 8 bases separating them. CDR3 bases: TGTGCCAGCAGCTTAGCATCAGGGGACACTGAAGCTTTCTTT. Translated: CASSLASGDTEAFF.

The table lists this clone with a few counts. The CDR3, as DNA: TGTGCCAGCAGTGTCGAAGCGGGATGGACAGATACGCAGTATTTT. It specifies CASSVEAGWTDTQYF. The chain is built from TRBV6-4 and TRBJ2-3; TRBD2 agrees at 7 bases. The V gene end was trimmed by 4 bases and the J gene end by 3 bases; junction bases not matched to a gene: 7. Germline V gene lookup returns CDR1 MRHNA and CDR2 SNTAGT. The CDR3 consists of 15 residues.

The chain uses TRBV6-5 and TRBJ2-3; tentatively, D is TRBD1 (6 bases). Germline V lookup: CDR1 MNHEY, CDR2 SVGAGI. This CDR3 contains 13 residues. V was shortened by 6 bases and J by 6 bases, with 13 bases between the two germline ends. Here the CDR3 reads CASRKSGADTQYF. In DNA form, the CDR3 reads TGTGCCAGCAGGAAATCAGGGGCTGATACGCAGTATTTT.

The chain employs TRBV5-1 and TRBJ2-3; 8 bases line up with TRBD1. The CDR3 spans 14 residues. V shed 4 bases, J shed 5 bases, and the junction held 6 bases outside the gene matches. Germline V gives CDR1 SGHRS, CDR2 YFSETQ. CDR3 loop: CASSLSTGGDTQYF. The DNA for the CDR3 is TGCGCCAGCAGCCTCTCCACAGGGGGAGATACGCAGTATTTT.

This clone has a single count. Additional DNA sequences in this sample encode the identical CDR3. This sequence joins TRBV9 and TRBJ1-5; possibly TRBD1 for D (5 bases). Trimming took 0 bases from V and 2 from J, leaving 6 bases between them. The CDR3 covers 14 residues. Germline V lookup: CDR1 SGDLS, CDR2 YYNGEE. The CDR3 region has the DNA TGTGCCAGCAGCGTAGGGGGGGGCAATCAGCCCCAGCATTTT. This codes for CASSVGGGNQPQHF.

This clone was seen a few times. This sample also contains other DNA sequences that code for the same CDR3. V usage is TRBV5-1 and J usage is TRBJ2-7; 15 nucleotides match TRBD2. The germline CDR1 and CDR2 sequences are SGHRS and YFSETQ. The V gene end was trimmed by 0 bases and the J gene end by 0 bases; junction bases not matched to a gene: 1. The CDR3 has 17 residues. The CDR3 protein is CASSLGTSGRVSYEQYF. CDR3 nucleotides: TGCGCCAGCAGCTTGGGGACTAGCGGGAGGGTCTCCTACGAGCAGTACTTC.

The J gene is TRBJ1-6, the V gene TRBV27; TRBD1 matches 10 bases. Per germline, CDR1 MNHEY and CDR2 SMNVEV (reference sequence). There are 15 residues in the CDR3. V lost 5 bases and J lost 7; bases outside the gene matches: 5. The DNA of the CDR3 is TGTGCCAGCAGTAGGACGGGACAGGGGAATTCACCCCTCCACTTT. This sequence encodes CASSRTGQGNSPLHF.

V usage is TRBV7-3 and J usage is TRBJ2-2, with 8 bases matching TRBD1. V shed 1 base and J 5 bases; nucleotides not matched to a gene: 3. Germline CDR1 SGHTA, CDR2 FQGTGA. CDR3 length equals 15 residues. CDR3 DNA: TGTGCCAGCAGCTTAATGAGGACAGGGACCGGGGAGCTGTTTTTT. This translates into CASSLMRTGTGELFF.

The chain uses TRBV5-1 and TRBJ2-2; D remains unclear. The CDR3 runs 14 residues. V was shortened by 7 bases and J by 4 bases, with 14 bases between the two germline ends. Germline V gene sequence: CDR1 SGHRS, CDR2 YFSETQ. The CDR3: CASAPGAVTGELFF. As DNA, the CDR3 is TGCGCCAGCGCCCCCGGTGCGGTCACCGGGGAGCTGTTTTTT.

The rearrangement joins TRBV29-1 to TRBJ2-3; D is perhaps TRBD2 (6 bases). This CDR3 is 14 amino acids long. Germline-derived CDR1 and CDR2 are SQVTM and ANQGSEA. V lost 3 bases and J 0 bases, leaving 10 bases between the germline ends. The CDR3 DNA sequence: TGCAGCGTTGATGGGGGAGGTAGCACAGATACGCAGTATTTT. Translated: CSVDGGGSTDTQYF.

This rearrangement joins TRBV6-5 to TRBJ1-1; no definite D call. Trimming pared 0 bases from V and 8 bases from J, leaving 10 bases between. This CDR3 is built from 13 residues. Germline V gene lookup returns CDR1 MNHEY and CDR2 SVGAGI. The CDR3 reads CASSYSERREAFF. In DNA, the CDR3 is TGTGCCAGCAGTTACTCGGAAAGGAGGGAAGCTTTCTTT.

V is TRBV28 and J is TRBJ2-5; TRBD2 agrees at 12 bases. There are 19 residues in the CDR3. Germline-derived CDR1 and CDR2 are MDHEN and SYDVKM. The J segment lost 5 bases and the V segment lost 7 bases, leaving 20 bases of the junction unmatched. CDR3 coding DNA: TGTGCCAGCACTTCACGGGTGGCTAGCGGGGGGGCGGTGAGGGAGACCCAGTACTTC. It codes for CASTSRVASGGAVRETQYF.

CDR3 region: CASSSRGQKNTIYF. CDR3 bases: TGTGCCAGCAGTAGCAGGGGGCAGAAAAACACCATATATTTT. The V call is TRBV27, the J call TRBJ1-3; 8 bases map to TRBD1. The V gene end was trimmed by 5 bases and the J gene end by 6 bases; junction bases not matched to a gene: 6. The germline CDR1 and CDR2 sequences are MNHEY and SMNVEV (reference sequence). The CDR3 has 14 amino acids.

V is TRBV6-5 and J is TRBJ2-7; D perhaps matches TRBD2 (5 bases). Trimming stripped 0 bases from V and 2 bases from J, with 11 bases between. The germline V gene encodes CDR1 MNHEY and CDR2 SVGAGI. The CDR3 loop spans 15 amino acids. The CDR3 loop is CASSYSASPPYEQYF. CDR3 in DNA: TGTGCCAGCAGTTACTCGGCTAGCCCCCCCTACGAGCAGTACTTC.

This sequence joins TRBV6-5 and TRBJ1-3, with D perhaps matching TRBD1 (5 bases). In germline, CDR1 is MNHEY, CDR2 SVGAGI. Trimming shortened V by 7 bases and J by 5 bases, and 18 bases separated the two germline ends. There are 15 residues in the CDR3. The CDR3 bases are TGTGCCAGCACCTCGGACCCGCGGGACCGAAACACCATATATTTT. This encodes CASTSDPRDRNTIYF.

This chain joins TRBV10-3 and TRBJ2-3; TRBD1 matches at 9 bases. CDR1 is ENHRY, CDR2 SYGVKD, per germline. The CDR3 is 16 residues long. J gave up 4 bases and V 6 bases, and 11 bases lay outside the gene matches. The CDR3 DNA reads as TGTGCCATCAGCCTATACCGGGACAGGGTGGCAGATACGCAGTATTTT. Its translation: CAISLYRDRVADTQYF.

This clone was detected once. CDR3 coding DNA: TGCGCCAGCAGCCTACAAGGGGGCACTAGAAGCACAGATACGCAGTATTTT. Translation: CASSLQGGTRSTDTQYF. The chain carries TRBV5-1 and TRBJ2-3; 7 bases are a match to TRBD1. The CDR3 sequence is 17 residues long. After removal of 4 bases from V and 0 bases from J, the junction contained 11 bases not matched to a gene. Germline V lookup: CDR1 SGHRS, CDR2 YFSETQ. Full variable domain (outside the CDR3, taken from reference TRBV5-1 and TRBJ2-3): KAGVTQTPRYLIKTRGQQVTLSCSPISGHRSVSWYQQTPGQGLQFLFEYFSETQRNKGNFPGRFSGRQFSNSRSEMNVSTLELGDSALYLCASSLQGGTRSTDTQYFGPGTRLTVL.

This clone was seen a single time. J is TRBJ1-2 and V is TRBV6-5, with 10 positions matching TRBD1. The germline V gene has CDR1 MNHEY and CDR2 SVGAGI. After removal of 6 bases from V and 4 bases from J, the junction contained 5 bases not matched to a gene. This CDR3 is built from 14 residues. The CDR3 here is CASSPGQGPYGYTF. CDR3 in DNA: TGTGCCAGCAGCCCGGGACAGGGGCCCTATGGCTACACCTTC.

The chain is built from TRBV7-2 and TRBJ2-5; D is possibly TRBD1 (5 bases). CDR3 size: 12 residues. The V end lost 1 base, the J end lost 7 bases, and 7 bases lay between the germline ends. Germline loops: CDR1 SGHTA, CDR2 FQGNSA. The CDR3 reads CASSLGQGTQYF. For the CDR3, the DNA is TGTGCCAGCAGCTTAGGGCAGGGGACCCAGTACTTC.

The genes are TRBV21-1 and TRBJ1-2. TRBV21-1 is a pseudogene. The length of the CDR3 is 18 residues. CDR3 sequence reads: CASSGGFWPVFLSSGYTF. The CDR3 nucleotides are TGTGCCAGCAGCGGGGGGTTTTGGCCAGTCTTTTTGTCTTCTGGCTACACCTTC.

The chain uses TRBV7-2 and TRBJ2-3, with TRBD1 matching over 9 bases. Trimming cost V 5 bases and J 6 bases; bases outside gene matches: 9. This CDR3 is 15 amino acids long. Germline-derived CDR1 and CDR2 are SGHTA and FQGNSA. The CDR3 is CASSPKGTGKDTQYF. The CDR3 nucleotides read TGTGCCAGCAGCCCCAAGGGGACAGGGAAGGATACGCAGTATTTT.

The chain employs TRBV2 and TRBJ2-7, with D perhaps TRBD1 (6 bases). The CDR3 is made up of 14 amino acids. V lost 5 bases and J lost 3, with 14 bases in between. Per germline, CDR1 SNHLY and CDR2 FYNNEI. The CDR3: CASSPGAGHYEQYF. CDR3 sequence (DNA): TGTGCCAGCAGTCCAGGGGCCGGCCACTACGAGCAGTACTTC.